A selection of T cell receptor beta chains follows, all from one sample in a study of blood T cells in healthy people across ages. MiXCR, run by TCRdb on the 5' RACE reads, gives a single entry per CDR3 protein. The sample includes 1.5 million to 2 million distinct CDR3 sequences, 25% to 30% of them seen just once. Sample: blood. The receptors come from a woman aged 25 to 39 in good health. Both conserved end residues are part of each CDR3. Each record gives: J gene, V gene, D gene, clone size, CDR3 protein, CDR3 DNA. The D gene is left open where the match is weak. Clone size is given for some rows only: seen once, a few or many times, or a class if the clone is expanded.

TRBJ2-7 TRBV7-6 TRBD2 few CASGSTKRGGNYEQYF TGTGCCAGCGGCTCGACAAAGCGGGGGGGAAACTACGAGCAGTACTTC
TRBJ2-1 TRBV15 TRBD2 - CATSPGRAYYNEQFF TGTGCCACCAGCCCCGGGAGGGCCTACTACAATGAGCAGTTCTTC
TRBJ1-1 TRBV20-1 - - CSARDEANTEAFF TGCAGTGCTCGCGACGAAGCGAACACTGAAGCTTTCTTT
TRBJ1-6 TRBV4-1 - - CASSPNSPLHF TGCGCCAGCAGTCCTAATTCACCCCTCCACTTT
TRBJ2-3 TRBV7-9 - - CASSYARGVGTDTQYF TGTGCCAGCAGCTACGCGAGGGGAGTGGGCACGGATACGCAGTATTTT
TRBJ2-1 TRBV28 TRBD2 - CASRPLAGGPSYNEQFF TGTGCCAGCAGACCTCTAGCGGGGGGGCCTTCCTACAATGAGCAGTTCTTC
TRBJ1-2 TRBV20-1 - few CSAGGREDYGYTF TGCAGTGCGGGCGGCAGGGAAGACTATGGCTACACCTTC
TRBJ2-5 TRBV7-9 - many CASSYWIGGEQYF TGTGCCAGCAGCTATTGGATAGGCGGGGAGCAGTACTTC
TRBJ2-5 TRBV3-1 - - CASSQVNRQVRETQYF TGTGCCAGCAGCCAAGTAAACCGACAGGTTCGGGAGACCCAGTACTTC
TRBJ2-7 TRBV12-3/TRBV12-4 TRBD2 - CASSPDTTSGSPDWYFSGEQYF TGTGCCAGCAGTCCAGATACCACTAGCGGGAGCCCCGATTGGTATTTTTCGGGCGAGCAGTACTTC
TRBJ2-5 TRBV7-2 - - CASTQRGSRSRETQYF TGTGCCAGCACCCAACGAGGGTCACGCTCGAGGGAGACCCAGTACTTC
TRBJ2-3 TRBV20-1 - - CSAGGGSQSRDTQYF TGCAGTGCTGGGGGTGGTAGCCAGAGCAGGGATACGCAGTATTTT
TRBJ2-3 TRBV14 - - CASSQDPGDWADTQYF TGTGCCAGCAGCCAAGATCCGGGGGATTGGGCAGATACGCAGTATTTT
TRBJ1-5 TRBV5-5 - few CARPKSPRAYQPQHF TGTGCCAGGCCCAAATCTCCCAGGGCCTATCAGCCCCAGCATTTT
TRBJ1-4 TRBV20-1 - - CSASVPGREKLFF TGCAGTGCTAGCGTCCCAGGGAGAGAAAAACTGTTTTTT
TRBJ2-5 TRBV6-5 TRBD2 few CASSYSTSGRETQYF TGTGCCAGCAGTTACTCGACTAGCGGGAGGGAGACCCAGTACTTC
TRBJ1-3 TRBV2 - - CASGVASGNTIYF TGTGCTAGCGGAGTAGCTTCCGGAAACACCATATATTTT
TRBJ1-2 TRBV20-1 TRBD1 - CSAREGGQRRFGYTF TGCAGTGCTAGAGAAGGGGGACAGCGGAGATTCGGCTACACCTTC
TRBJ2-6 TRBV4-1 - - CASSQDPPPVGANVLTF TGCGCCAGCAGCCAAGATCCGCCCCCGGTGGGGGCCAACGTCCTGACTTTC
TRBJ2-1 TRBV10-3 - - CAIRGEPGLTLTNSGEQFF TGTGCCATCCGTGGCGAACCGGGACTGACTCTCACCAATTCTGGTGAGCAGTTCTTC
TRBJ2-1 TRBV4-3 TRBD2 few CASSLSGSPQVNEQFF TGCGCCAGCAGCCTTAGCGGGAGCCCCCAGGTGAATGAGCAGTTCTTC
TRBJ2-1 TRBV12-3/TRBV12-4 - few CASTEGGNNEQFF TGTGCCAGCACCGAGGGCGGAAACAATGAGCAGTTCTTC
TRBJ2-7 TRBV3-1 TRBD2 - CASSRTSGGHYEQYF TGTGCCAGCAGTAGGACTAGCGGGGGGCACTACGAGCAGTACTTC
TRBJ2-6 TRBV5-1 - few CASSLGLISGANVLTF TGCGCCAGCAGCCTAGGACTCATTTCTGGGGCCAACGTCCTGACTTTC
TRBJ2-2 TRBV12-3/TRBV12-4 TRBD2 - CASSLVAGGRTGELFF TGTGCCAGCAGTTTAGTAGCGGGGGGGCGCACCGGGGAGCTGTTTTTT
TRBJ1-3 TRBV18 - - CASSPQETGNTIYF TGTGCCAGCTCACCGCAGGAGACTGGAAACACCATATATTTT
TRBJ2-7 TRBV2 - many CASSEAGLEQYF TGTGCCAGCAGTGAAGCGGGGCTCGAGCAGTACTTC
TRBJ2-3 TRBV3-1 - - CASSQAERVRTDTQYF TGTGCCAGCAGCCAAGCAGAGCGGGTCCGCACAGATACGCAGTATTTT
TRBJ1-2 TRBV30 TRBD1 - CAWSLAGTGRGYTF TGTGCCTGGAGCCTAGCCGGGACAGGGCGCGGCTACACCTTC
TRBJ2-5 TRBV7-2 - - CAGSPQGTSQETQYF TGTGCCGGCAGCCCCCAAGGGACATCCCAAGAGACCCAGTACTTC
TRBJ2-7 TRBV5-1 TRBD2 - CASSLDGLAGSEQYF TGCGCCAGCAGCTTGGACGGACTAGCGGGATCCGAGCAGTACTTC
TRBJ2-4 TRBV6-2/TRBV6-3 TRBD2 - CASSSHAGLANIQYF TGTGCCAGCAGTTCCCACGCTGGACTAGCGAACATTCAGTACTTC
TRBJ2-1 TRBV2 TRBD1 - CASSEGDRGDNEQFF TGTGCCAGCAGCGAAGGGGACAGGGGTGACAATGAGCAGTTCTTC
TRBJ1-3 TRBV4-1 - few CASSQDLTCGNTIYF TGCGCCAGCAGCCAAGATCTGACATGTGGAAACACCATATATTTT
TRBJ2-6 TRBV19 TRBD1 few CASTLTGVGANVLTF TGTGCCAGTACCCTGACAGGGGTCGGGGCCAACGTCCTGACTTTC
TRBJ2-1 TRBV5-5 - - CASSLAFGDEQFF TGTGCCAGCAGCTTGGCCTTCGGGGATGAGCAGTTCTTC
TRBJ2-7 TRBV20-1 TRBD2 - CSASLSGRTYEQYF TGCAGTGCTTCCCTTAGCGGGAGAACCTACGAGCAGTACTTC
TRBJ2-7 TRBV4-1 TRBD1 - CASSQNPGQVSYEQYF TGCGCCAGCAGCCAAAATCCGGGACAGGTCTCCTACGAGCAGTACTTC
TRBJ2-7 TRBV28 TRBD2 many CASSPGGPFYEQYF TGTGCCAGCAGTCCGGGGGGACCCTTCTACGAGCAGTACTTC
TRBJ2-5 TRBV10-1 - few CASSESLGTVETQYF TGCGCCAGCAGTGAGTCGTTAGGGACTGTGGAGACCCAGTACTTC
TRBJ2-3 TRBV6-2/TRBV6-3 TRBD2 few CASRFSGRAYRAQYF TGTGCCAGCAGGTTTAGCGGGAGGGCCTACAGGGCGCAGTATTTT
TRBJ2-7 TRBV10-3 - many CAISGTYRPYEQYF TGTGCCATCAGTGGGACGTACCGCCCCTACGAGCAGTACTTC
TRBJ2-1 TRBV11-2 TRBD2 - CASSLVVPSGSNEQFF TGTGCCAGCAGCTTAGTTGTGCCTAGCGGGAGCAATGAGCAGTTCTTC
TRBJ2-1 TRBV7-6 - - CASSSVLSEQFF TGTGCCAGCAGCTCCGTCCTCAGTGAGCAGTTCTTC
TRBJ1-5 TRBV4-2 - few CASSQERWSNQPQHF TGTGCCAGCAGCCAAGAGAGATGGAGCAATCAGCCCCAGCATTTT
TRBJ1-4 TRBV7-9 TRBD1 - CASSSGQGSTNEKLFF TGTGCCAGCAGCTCGGGACAGGGGTCAACTAATGAAAAACTGTTTTTT
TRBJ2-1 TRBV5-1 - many CASSFQGNEQFF TGTGCCAGCAGCTTTCAGGGCAATGAGCAGTTCTTC
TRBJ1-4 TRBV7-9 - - CASSLARALRDEKLFF TGTGCCAGCAGCTTAGCCCGGGCCCTACGGGATGAAAAACTGTTTTTT
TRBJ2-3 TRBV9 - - CASSPQPGLGTDMQYF TGTGCCAGCAGCCCCCAGCCCGGTTTGGGCACAGATATGCAGTATTTT
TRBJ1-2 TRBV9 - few CASSVEGRESYTF TGTGCCAGCAGCGTAGAAGGCAGGGAGAGCTACACCTTC
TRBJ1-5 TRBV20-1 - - CSAREYPGTNLLNQPQHF TGCAGTGCTAGAGAGTATCCCGGGACAAACCTACTCAATCAGCCCCAGCATTTT
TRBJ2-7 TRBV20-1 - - CSVNLPGPLNYEQYF TGCAGTGTAAACCTACCGGGGCCCCTTAACTACGAGCAGTACTTC
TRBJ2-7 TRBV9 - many CASSVDGATLREQYF TGTGCCAGCAGCGTAGACGGGGCAACCCTTCGCGAGCAGTACTTC
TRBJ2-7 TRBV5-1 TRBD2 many CASSFAGEGYEQYF TGTGCCAGCAGTTTCGCGGGGGAAGGCTACGAGCAGTACTTC
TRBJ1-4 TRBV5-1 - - CASRWGGASEKLFF TGCGCCAGCAGGTGGGGGGGCGCGTCAGAAAAACTGTTTTTT
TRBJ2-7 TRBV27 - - CASSPVEPLRSREQYF TGTGCCAGCAGTCCCGTGGAACCCTTGCGGTCCCGCGAGCAGTACTTC